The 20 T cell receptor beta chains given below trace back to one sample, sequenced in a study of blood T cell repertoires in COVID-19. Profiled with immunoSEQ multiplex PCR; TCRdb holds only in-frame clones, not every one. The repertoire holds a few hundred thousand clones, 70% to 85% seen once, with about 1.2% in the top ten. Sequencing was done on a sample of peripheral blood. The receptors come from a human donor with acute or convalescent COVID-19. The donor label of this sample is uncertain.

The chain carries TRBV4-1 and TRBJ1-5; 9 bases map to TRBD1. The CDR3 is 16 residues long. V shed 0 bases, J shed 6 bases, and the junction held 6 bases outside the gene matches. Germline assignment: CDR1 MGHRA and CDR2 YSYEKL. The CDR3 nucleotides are TGCGCCAGCAGCCAAGATCGAGGGACAGGGAGTCAGCCCCAGCATTTT. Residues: CASSQDRGTGSQPQHF.

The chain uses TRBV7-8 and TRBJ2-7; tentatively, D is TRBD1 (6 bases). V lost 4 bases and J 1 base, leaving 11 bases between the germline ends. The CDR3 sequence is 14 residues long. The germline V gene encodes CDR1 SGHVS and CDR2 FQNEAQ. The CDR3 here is CASSYFDRSYEQYF. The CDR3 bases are TGTGCCAGCAGCTATTTCGACAGGTCCTACGAGCAGTACTTC.

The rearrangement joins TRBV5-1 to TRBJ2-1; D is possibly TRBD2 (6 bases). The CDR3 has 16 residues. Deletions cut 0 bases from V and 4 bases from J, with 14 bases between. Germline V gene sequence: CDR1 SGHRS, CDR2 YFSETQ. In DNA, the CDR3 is TGCGCCAGCAGCTTGGCCGGAGGGAGTACGTACAATGAGCAGTTCTTC. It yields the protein CASSLAGGSTYNEQFF.

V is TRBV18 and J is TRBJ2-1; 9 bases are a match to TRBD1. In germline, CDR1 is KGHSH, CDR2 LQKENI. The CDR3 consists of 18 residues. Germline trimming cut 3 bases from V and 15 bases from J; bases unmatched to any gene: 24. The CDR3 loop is CASSPRPGQGLVNDDWFF. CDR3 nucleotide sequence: TGTGCCAGCTCACCTCGCCCAGGACAGGGGCTCGTCAATGATGATTGGTTCTTC.

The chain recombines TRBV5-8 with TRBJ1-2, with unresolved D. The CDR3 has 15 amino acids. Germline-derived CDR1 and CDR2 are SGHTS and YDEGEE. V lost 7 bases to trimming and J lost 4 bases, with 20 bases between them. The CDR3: CASGLWAGDSYGYTF. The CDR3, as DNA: TGTGCCAGCGGACTATGGGCGGGAGATAGCTATGGCTACACCTTC.

DNA for the CDR3: TGTGCCAGCAGAAAAACCGGGTCCAGAGACACTGAAGCTTTCTTT. Residues: CASRKTGSRDTEAFF. The V and J genes are TRBV6-5 and TRBJ1-1; D gene uncertain. V lost 6 bases and J lost 3, with 17 bases in between. Germline values: CDR1 MNHEY, CDR2 SVGAGI. This CDR3 is built from 15 residues.

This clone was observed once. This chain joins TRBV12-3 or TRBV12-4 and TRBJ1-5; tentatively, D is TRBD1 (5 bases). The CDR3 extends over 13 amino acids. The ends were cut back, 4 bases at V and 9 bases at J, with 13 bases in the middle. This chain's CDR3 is CASSSDQGWPQHF. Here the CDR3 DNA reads TGTGCCAGCAGTTCCGACCAGGGCTGGCCCCAGCATTTT.

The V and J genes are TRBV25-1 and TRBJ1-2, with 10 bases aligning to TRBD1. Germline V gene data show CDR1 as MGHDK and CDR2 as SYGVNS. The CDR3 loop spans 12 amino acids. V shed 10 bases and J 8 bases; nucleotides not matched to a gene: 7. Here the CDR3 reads CATGTGVSGYTF. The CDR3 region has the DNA TGTGCCACCGGGACAGGGGTCTCCGGCTACACCTTC.

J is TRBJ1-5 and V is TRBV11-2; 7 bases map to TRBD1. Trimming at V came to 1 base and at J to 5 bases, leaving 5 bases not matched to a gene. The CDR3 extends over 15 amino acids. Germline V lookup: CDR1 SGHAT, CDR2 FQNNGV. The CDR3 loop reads CASSLGTGHDQPQHF. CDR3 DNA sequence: TGTGCCAGCAGCTTAGGGACAGGCCACGATCAGCCCCAGCATTTT.

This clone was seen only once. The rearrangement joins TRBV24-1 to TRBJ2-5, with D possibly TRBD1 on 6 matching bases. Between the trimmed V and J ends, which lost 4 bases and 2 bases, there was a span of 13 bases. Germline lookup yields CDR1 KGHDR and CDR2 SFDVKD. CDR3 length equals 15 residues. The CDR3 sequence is CATSEPGTLQETQYF. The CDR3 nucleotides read TGTGCCACCAGTGAGCCGGGGACATTACAAGAGACCCAGTACTTC.

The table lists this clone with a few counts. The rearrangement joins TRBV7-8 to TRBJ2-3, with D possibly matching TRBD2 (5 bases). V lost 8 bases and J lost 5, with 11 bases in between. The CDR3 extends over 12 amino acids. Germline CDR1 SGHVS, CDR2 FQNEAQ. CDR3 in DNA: TGTGCCAGCTACGATCGGGGAGATACGCAGTATTTT. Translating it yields CASYDRGDTQYF.

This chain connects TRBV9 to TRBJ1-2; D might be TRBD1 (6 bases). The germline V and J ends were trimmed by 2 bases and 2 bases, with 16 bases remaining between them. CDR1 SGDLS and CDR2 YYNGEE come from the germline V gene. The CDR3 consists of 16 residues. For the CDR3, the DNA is TGTGCCAGCAGCGTCGCCTCGACAGGTGTAAACTATGGCTACACCTTC. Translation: CASSVASTGVNYGYTF.

As DNA, the CDR3 is TGTGCCAGCAGCCGACAGGGAAGGACTGAAGCTTTCTTT. Protein sequence: CASSRQGRTEAFF. The rearrangement links TRBV11-2 to TRBJ1-1; 7 bases fit TRBD1. There are 13 residues in the CDR3. V was pared by 5 bases and J by 5 bases, with 5 bases of the junction left unmatched. Germline CDR1 is SGHAT and CDR2 is FQNNGV.

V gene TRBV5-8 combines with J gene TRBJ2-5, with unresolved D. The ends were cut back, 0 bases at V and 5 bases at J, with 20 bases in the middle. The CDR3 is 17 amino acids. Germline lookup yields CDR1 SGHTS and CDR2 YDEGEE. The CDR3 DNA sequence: TGTGCCAGCAGCTTGGGTCAGCATTCAGGCCATGGGGAGACCCAGTACTTC. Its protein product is CASSLGQHSGHGETQYF.

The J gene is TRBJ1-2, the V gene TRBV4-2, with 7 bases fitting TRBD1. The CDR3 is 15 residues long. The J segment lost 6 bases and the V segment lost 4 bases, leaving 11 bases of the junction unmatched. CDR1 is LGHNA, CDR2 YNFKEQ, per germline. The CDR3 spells CASSPLLTGNNGYTF. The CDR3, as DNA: TGTGCCAGCAGCCCCTTACTGACAGGGAATAATGGCTACACCTTC.

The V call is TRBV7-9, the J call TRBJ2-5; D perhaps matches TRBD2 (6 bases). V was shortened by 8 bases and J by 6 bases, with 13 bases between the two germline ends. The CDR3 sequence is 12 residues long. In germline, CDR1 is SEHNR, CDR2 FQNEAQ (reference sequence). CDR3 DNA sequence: TGTGCCAGCGGGGGGATGTTGAAGACCCAGTACTTC. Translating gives CASGGMLKTQYF.

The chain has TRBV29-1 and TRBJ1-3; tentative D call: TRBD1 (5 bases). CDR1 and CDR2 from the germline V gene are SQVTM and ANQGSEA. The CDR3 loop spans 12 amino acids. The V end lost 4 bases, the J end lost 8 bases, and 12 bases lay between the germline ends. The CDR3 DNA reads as TGCAGCGTTGCCGTGGGGCGCGACACCATATATTTT. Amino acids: CSVAVGRDTIYF.

Here the CDR3 reads CASSLGTSGSNTGELFF. The CDR3 DNA reads as TGTGCCAGCAGCTTGGGGACTAGCGGGTCGAACACCGGGGAGCTGTTTTTT. The chain joins TRBV11-2 to TRBJ2-2, with 12 bases that match TRBD2. J was trimmed by 0 bases and V by 3 bases; bases with no gene match: 2. Germline-derived CDR1 and CDR2 are SGHAT and FQNNGV. The CDR3 contains 17 residues.

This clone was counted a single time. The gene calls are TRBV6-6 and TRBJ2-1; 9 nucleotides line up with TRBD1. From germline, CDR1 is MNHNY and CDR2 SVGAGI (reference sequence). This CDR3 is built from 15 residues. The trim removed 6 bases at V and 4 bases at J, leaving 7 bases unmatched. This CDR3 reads CASSPPDRGYNEQFF. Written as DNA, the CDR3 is TGTGCCAGCAGCCCCCCGGACAGGGGTTACAATGAGCAGTTCTTC.

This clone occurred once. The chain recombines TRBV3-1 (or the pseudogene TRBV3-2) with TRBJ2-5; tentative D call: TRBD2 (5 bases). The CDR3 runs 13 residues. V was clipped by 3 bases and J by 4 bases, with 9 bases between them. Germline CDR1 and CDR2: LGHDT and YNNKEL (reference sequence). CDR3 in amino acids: CASSHRGGETQYF. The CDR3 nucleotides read TGTGCCAGCAGCCACCGTGGAGGAGAGACCCAGTACTTC.